These T cell receptor beta chains were read from a single sample in a study of blood T cell repertoires in COVID-19. The table came from immunoSEQ multiplex PCR; TCRdb's copy has only in-frame clones and leaves some out. Of roughly 76,000 clones in the sample, about four fifths were seen once. The sample consisted of peripheral blood. Every receptor here comes from a woman aged 70-85 years with acute or convalescent COVID-19. The CDR3 runs from the conserved cysteine through the conserved F or W.

TRBJ1-5 | TRBV6-5 | CASRRKGRDQPQHF
TRBJ1-4 | TRBV7-2 | CASSPDRWANEKLFF
TRBJ2-5 | TRBV5-5 | CASSLVGTQETQYF
TRBJ1-5 | TRBV19 | CASSPLSNQPQHF
TRBJ1-4 | TRBV19 | CASSDPGQGLEKLFF
TRBJ2-5 | TRBV2 | CASGQQETQYF
TRBJ2-1 | TRBV6-5 | CASSSGSYNEQFF
TRBJ2-3 | TRBV5-1 | CASSSTGGPDTQYF
TRBJ2-3 | TRBV14 | CASSQDTTLDTQYF
TRBJ2-1 | TRBV2 | CASRELLAGGDSYNEQFF
TRBJ2-3 | TRBV7-6 | CASSSASGRVGADTQYF
TRBJ1-2 | TRBV5-5 | CASSSRPGTGRGYTF